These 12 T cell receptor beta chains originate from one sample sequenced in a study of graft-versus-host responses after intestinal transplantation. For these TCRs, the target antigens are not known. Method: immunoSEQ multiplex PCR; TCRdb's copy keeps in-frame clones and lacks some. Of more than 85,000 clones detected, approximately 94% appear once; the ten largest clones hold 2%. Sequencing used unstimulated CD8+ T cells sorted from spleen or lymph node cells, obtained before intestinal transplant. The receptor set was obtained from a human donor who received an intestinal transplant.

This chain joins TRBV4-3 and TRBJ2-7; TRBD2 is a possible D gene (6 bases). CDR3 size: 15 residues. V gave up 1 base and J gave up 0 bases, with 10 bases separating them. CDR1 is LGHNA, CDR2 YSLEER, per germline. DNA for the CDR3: TGCGCCAGCAGCCAAGGGGGGGAAAGCTCCTACGAGCAGTACTTC. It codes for CASSQGGESSYEQYF.

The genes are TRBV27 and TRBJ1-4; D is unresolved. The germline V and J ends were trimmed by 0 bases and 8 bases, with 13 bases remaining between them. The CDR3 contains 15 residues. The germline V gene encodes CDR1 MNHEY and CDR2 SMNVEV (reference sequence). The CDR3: CASSLSPPPGEKLFF. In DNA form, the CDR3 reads TGTGCCAGCAGTTTATCGCCCCCTCCCGGGGAAAAACTGTTTTTT.

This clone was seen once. The CDR3 here is CASSQGTGMGYEQYF. CDR3 DNA: TGTGCCAGCAGCCAAGGAACAGGGATGGGATACGAGCAGTACTTC. V and J are TRBV14 and TRBJ2-7, with a weak D call TRBD1 (6 bases). Trimming took off 1 base at V and 4 bases at J, with 14 bases between the two ends. The CDR3 has 15 residues. Germline CDR1 and CDR2: SGHDN and FVKESK.

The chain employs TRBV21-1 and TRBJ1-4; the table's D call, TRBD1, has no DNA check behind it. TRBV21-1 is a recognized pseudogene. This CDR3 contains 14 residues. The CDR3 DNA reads TGTGCCAGCAACCCGGACAGGGAAGATGAAAAACTGTTTTTT. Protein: CASNPDREDEKLFF.

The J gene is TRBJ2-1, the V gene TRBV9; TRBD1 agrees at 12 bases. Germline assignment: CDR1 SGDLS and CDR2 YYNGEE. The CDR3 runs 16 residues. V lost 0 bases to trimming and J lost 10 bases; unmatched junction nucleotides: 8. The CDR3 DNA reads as TGTGCCAGCAGCGTAGCTATTGGGACAGGGGGCAGGGAGCAGTTCTTC. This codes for CASSVAIGTGGREQFF.

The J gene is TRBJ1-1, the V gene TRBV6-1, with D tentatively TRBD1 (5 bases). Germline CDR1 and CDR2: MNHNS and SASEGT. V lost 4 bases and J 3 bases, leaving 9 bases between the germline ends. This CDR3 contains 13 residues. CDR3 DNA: TGTGCCAGCAGTGCCCCAGGGTACACTGAAGCTTTCTTT. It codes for CASSAPGYTEAFF.

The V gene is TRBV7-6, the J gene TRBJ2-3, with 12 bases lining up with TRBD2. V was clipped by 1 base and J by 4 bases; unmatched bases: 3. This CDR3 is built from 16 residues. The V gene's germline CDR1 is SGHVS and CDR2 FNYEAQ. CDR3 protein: CASSLGTSGVSDTQYF. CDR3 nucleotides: TGTGCCAGCAGCTTAGGGACTAGCGGGGTATCAGATACGCAGTATTTT.

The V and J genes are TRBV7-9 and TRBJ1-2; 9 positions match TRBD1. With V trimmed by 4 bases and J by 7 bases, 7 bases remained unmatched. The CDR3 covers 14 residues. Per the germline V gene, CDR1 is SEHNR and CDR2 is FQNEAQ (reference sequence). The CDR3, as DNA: TGTGCCAGCAGCTCATCCGGGACAGGGTTTGGCTACACCTTC. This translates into CASSSSGTGFGYTF.

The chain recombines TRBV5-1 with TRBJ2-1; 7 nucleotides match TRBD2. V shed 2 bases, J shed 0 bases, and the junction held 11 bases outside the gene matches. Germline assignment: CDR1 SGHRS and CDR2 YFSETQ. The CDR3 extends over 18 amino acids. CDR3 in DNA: TGCGCCAGCAGCTTCGAGCGGGGTCGCCTAAACTCCTACAATGAGCAGTTCTTC. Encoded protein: CASSFERGRLNSYNEQFF.

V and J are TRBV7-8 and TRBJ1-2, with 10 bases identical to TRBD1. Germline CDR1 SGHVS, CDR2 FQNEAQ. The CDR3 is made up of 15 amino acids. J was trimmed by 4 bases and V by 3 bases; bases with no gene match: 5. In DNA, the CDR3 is TGTGCCAGCAGCTTCGGGACAGGGGACCTCTATGGCTACACCTTC. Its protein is CASSFGTGDLYGYTF.

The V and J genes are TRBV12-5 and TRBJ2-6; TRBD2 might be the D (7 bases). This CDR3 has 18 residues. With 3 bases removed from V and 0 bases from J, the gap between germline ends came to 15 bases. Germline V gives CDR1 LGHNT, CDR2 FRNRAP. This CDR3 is CASGFRGEGGSGANVLTF. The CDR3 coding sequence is TGTGCTAGTGGTTTTAGGGGGGAGGGGGGCTCTGGGGCCAACGTCCTGACTTTC.

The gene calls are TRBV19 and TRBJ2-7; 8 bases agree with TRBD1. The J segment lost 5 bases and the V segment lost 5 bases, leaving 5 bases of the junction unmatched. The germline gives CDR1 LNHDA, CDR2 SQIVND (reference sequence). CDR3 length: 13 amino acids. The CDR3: CASSQTGADEQYF. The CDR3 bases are TGTGCCAGTAGTCAGACAGGGGCCGACGAGCAGTACTTC.